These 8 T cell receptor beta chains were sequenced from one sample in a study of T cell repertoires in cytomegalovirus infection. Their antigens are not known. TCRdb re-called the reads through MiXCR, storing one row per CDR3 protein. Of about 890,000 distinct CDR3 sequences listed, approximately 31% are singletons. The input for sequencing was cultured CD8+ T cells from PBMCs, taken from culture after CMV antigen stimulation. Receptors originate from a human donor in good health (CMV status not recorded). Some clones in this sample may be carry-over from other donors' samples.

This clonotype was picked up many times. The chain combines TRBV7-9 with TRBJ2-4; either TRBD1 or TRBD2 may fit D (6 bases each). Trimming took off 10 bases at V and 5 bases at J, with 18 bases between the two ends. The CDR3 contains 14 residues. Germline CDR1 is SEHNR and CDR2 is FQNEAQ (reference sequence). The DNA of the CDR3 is TGTGCCATCGGGGGCCCATTTGAACAAAACATTCAGTACTTC. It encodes CAIGGPFEQNIQYF.

The CDR3: CATSAPRSETQYF. The CDR3 DNA follows: TGTGCCACCAGTGCCCCTCGATCAGAGACCCAGTACTTC. The genes are TRBV24-1 and TRBJ2-5; D unresolved. The CDR3 consists of 13 residues. The germline V and J ends were trimmed by 5 bases and 4 bases, with 10 bases remaining between them. The germline CDR1 and CDR2 sequences are KGHDR and SFDVKD.

This CDR3 is CASSVTGGDNSPLHF. The CDR3 nucleotides are TGTGCCAGCAGTGTCACAGGGGGCGATAATTCACCCCTCCACTTT. This chain links TRBV6-6 with TRBJ1-6, with 9 nucleotides matching TRBD1. Trimming at V came to 5 bases and at J to 5 bases, leaving 4 bases not matched to a gene. This CDR3 has 15 residues. The germline gives CDR1 MNHNY, CDR2 SVGAGI (reference sequence).

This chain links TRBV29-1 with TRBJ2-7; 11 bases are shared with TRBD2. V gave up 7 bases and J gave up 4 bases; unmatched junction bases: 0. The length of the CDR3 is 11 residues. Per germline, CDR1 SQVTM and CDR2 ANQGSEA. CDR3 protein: CSASGGYEQYF. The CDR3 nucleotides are TGCAGCGCTAGCGGGGGGTACGAGCAGTACTTC.

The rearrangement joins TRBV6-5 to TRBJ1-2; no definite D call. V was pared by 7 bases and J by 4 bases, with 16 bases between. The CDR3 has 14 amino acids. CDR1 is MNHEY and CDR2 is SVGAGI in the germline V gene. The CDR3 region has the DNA TGTGCCAGCATCAAAGGGTGGGGAGGCTATGGCTACACCTTC. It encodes CASIKGWGGYGYTF.

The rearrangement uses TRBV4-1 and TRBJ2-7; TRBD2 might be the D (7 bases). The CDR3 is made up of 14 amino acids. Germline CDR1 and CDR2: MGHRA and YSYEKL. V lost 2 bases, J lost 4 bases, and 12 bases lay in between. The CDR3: CASSQRAGAYEQYF. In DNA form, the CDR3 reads TGCGCCAGCAGCCAAAGGGCGGGGGCGTACGAGCAGTACTTC.

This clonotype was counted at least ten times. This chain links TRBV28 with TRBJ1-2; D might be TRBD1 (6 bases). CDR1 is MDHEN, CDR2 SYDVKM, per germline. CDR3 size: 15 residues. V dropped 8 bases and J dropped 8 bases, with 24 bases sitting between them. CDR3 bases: TGTGCCAGCGGGTCCGATGGGGGGGCGTATGGCGGCTACACCTTC. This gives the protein CASGSDGGAYGGYTF.

CDR3 amino acids: CASSSGGKPNEQYF. The CDR3 DNA reads as TGTGCCAGCAGCTCTGGGGGAAAGCCTAACGAGCAGTACTTC. The chain combines TRBV7-6 with TRBJ2-7; the D call may be TRBD1 or TRBD2 (5 bases each). From germline, CDR1 is SGHVS and CDR2 FNYEAQ. CDR3 length equals 14 residues. Trimming left V 4 bases short and J 5 bases short, with 15 bases between.